These 30 T cell receptor beta chains share one sample of origin, sequenced in a study of T cells in Graves' hyperthyroidism and ophthalmopathy. The source material, RNA transcripts, was used to amplify TCR beta CDR3 regions. Primed by the HTBI set, a first-round RT-PCR was run on the TCR CDR3. TCRdb reprocessed the multiplex PCR reads via MiXCR and lists one record per CDR3 protein. The data show around 600,000 distinct CDR3 sequences, less than 45% seen once. Sequencing was performed on peripheral blood or thyroid tissue (not recorded which). The origin of the receptors is an adult man with Graves' disease, either hyperthyroidism or ophthalmopathy (not recorded which).

This clonotype was recorded at least ten times. The J gene is TRBJ1-4, the V gene TRBV15; the D gene is possibly TRBD1 (5 bases). CDR1 is LNHNV, CDR2 YYDKDF, per germline (reference sequence). V was trimmed by 2 bases and J by 8 bases, leaving 15 bases between them. The CDR3 extends over 15 amino acids. The CDR3 is CATSRLLGAGEKLFF. The CDR3 DNA reads TGTGCCACCAGCAGACTCCTTGGGGCGGGCGAAAAACTGTTTTTT.

The V gene is TRBV7-6, the J gene TRBJ1-2; the D gene is possibly TRBD1 (6 bases). Germline V lookup: CDR1 SGHVS, CDR2 FNYEAQ. Trimming removed 4 bases at V and 9 bases at J, with 15 bases between. The CDR3 consists of 13 residues. Written as DNA, the CDR3 is TGTGCCAGCAGCTCTAGCCACAGGGATCGCTACACCTTC. Encoded protein: CASSSSHRDRYTF.

This chain joins TRBV29-1 and TRBJ1-2, with D possibly TRBD1 on 6 matching bases. The CDR3 spans 12 residues. The germline CDR1 and CDR2 sequences are SQVTM and ANQGSEA. V shed 7 bases and J shed 5 bases, with 14 bases lying between them. CDR3 bases: TGCAGCGGGGAAACGGGGGCGTATGGCTACACCTTC. Translation gives CSGETGAYGYTF.

This clonotype was seen many times. J is TRBJ1-1 and V is TRBV5-1; D call uncertain. From germline, CDR1 is SGHRS and CDR2 YFSETQ. V was trimmed by 1 base and J by 3 bases, leaving 7 bases between them. CDR3 length: 13 residues. In nucleotides, the CDR3 is TGCGCCAGCAGCTTGAACGGGGACACTGAAGCTTTCTTT. It encodes CASSLNGDTEAFF.

Turning to this clonotype: This may be a read error, as it is one base from a much larger clone. The chain combines TRBV29-1 with TRBJ1-4; D unresolved. The V end lost 4 bases, the J end lost 1 base, and 7 bases lay between the germline ends. Germline loops: CDR1 SQVTM, CDR2 ANQGSEA. The CDR3 loop spans 13 amino acids. The CDR3: CSVGGLTNEKLFF. The DNA for the CDR3 is TGCAGCGTTGGGGGATTAACTAATGAAAAACTGTTTTTT.

This clonotype was seen a handful of times. The gene calls are TRBV2 and TRBJ2-5; D is unresolved. Deletions cut 3 bases from V and 3 bases from J, with 8 bases between. Germline values: CDR1 SNHLY, CDR2 FYNNEI. The CDR3 loop spans 13 amino acids. The CDR3 bases are TGTGCCAGCAGTGAGATAGAGAAAGAGACCCAGTACTTC. This gives the protein CASSEIEKETQYF. Variable domain in full (rest from reference TRBV2 and TRBJ2-5): EPEVTQTPSHQVTQMGQEVILRCVPISNHLYFYWYRQILGQKVEFLVSFYNNEISEKSEIFDDQFSVERPDGSNFTLKIRSTKLEDSAMYFCASSEIEKETQYFGPGTRLLVL.

This clonotype was observed many times. The chain employs TRBV10-2 and TRBJ1-5; 8 bases are a match to TRBD1. Trimming took 4 bases from V and 3 from J; bases not matched to a gene: 5. The CDR3 length is 15 residues. Germline assignment: CDR1 WSHSY and CDR2 SAAADI. CDR3 sequence reads: CASSVETGANQPQHF. The CDR3 nucleotides read TGCGCCAGCAGTGTCGAGACAGGGGCCAATCAGCCCCAGCATTTT.

The J gene is TRBJ2-5, the V gene TRBV2; 7 bases align to TRBD2. Per the germline V gene, CDR1 is SNHLY and CDR2 is FYNNEI. The CDR3 is made up of 15 amino acids. The trim removed 10 bases at V and 4 bases at J, leaving 15 bases unmatched. The CDR3 coding sequence is TGTGCCATCAGCCAAGCGGGACCCGGAGGAGAGACCCAGTACTTC. Translating it yields CAISQAGPGGETQYF.

The chain uses TRBV7-6 and TRBJ2-5, with TRBD2 as a possible D gene (6 bases). The germline V gene encodes CDR1 SGHVS and CDR2 FNYEAQ. V shed 2 bases and J shed 5 bases, with 12 bases lying between them. This CDR3 has 14 amino acids. The CDR3 region is CASSLSFLAETQYF. For the CDR3, the DNA is TGTGCCAGCAGCTTATCATTCCTAGCGGAGACCCAGTACTTC.

The sample holds many counts of this clonotype. The gene calls are TRBV9 and TRBJ2-5, with D possibly being TRBD1 (6 bases). The CDR3 is 14 residues long. V lost 3 bases to trimming and J lost 5 bases, with 14 bases between them. Per the germline V gene, CDR1 is SGDLS and CDR2 is YYNGEE. CDR3 residues: CASSADTGRETQYF. The CDR3 DNA sequence: TGTGCCAGCAGCGCCGACACAGGGCGGGAGACCCAGTACTTC.

This clonotype occurred many times. This chain joins TRBV10-3 and TRBJ1-2; D not certain. With 3 bases removed from V and 1 base from J, the gap between germline ends came to 12 bases. The CDR3 contains 15 residues. CDR1 and CDR2 (germline): ENHRY, SYGVKD. In DNA, the CDR3 is TGTGCCATCAGTGAAATATTAGGTGTTAACTATGGCTACACCTTC. Translated: CAISEILGVNYGYTF.

The chain recombines TRBV2 with TRBJ1-2, with TRBD1 as a possible D gene (5 bases). V gave up 5 bases and J gave up 7 bases, with 17 bases separating them. This CDR3 region has 14 residues. Germline V CDR1 and CDR2: SNHLY, FYNNEI. The chain's CDR3 is CASSFGGEGSGYTF. CDR3 coding DNA: TGTGCCAGCAGTTTTGGGGGTGAGGGCTCTGGCTACACCTTC.

This clonotype was counted many times. V usage is TRBV7-2 and J usage is TRBJ1-1; D gene uncertain. The ends were cut back, 1 base at V and 7 bases at J, with 7 bases in the middle. Per germline, CDR1 SGHTA and CDR2 FQGNSA. CDR3 length: 12 residues. The CDR3 bases are TGTGCCAGCAGCTTAGTTAGCAGTGAAGCTTTCTTT. Protein product: CASSLVSSEAFF.

This clonotype was recorded many times. This sequence joins TRBV9 and TRBJ2-5; the match to TRBD2 covers 13 bases. J lost 5 bases, V lost 0 bases, and 4 bases had no gene match. Germline V lookup: CDR1 SGDLS, CDR2 YYNGEE. The length of the CDR3 is 16 residues. This CDR3 is CASSVEGLAGVETQYF. The CDR3 DNA reads as TGTGCCAGCAGCGTAGAAGGACTAGCGGGAGTGGAGACCCAGTACTTC.

J is TRBJ1-4 and V is TRBV12-3 or TRBV12-4, with a tentative D call TRBD1 (6 bases). CDR3 length: 15 residues. Trimming cost V 5 bases and J 7 bases, with 17 bases left between them. This chain's CDR3 is CASSTTGPGSEKLFF. CDR3 coding DNA: TGTGCCAGCAGTACAACAGGGCCGGGGAGTGAAAAACTGTTTTTT.

Details on this clonotype: A much larger clone differs by one base, so this may be a read error. The rearrangement uses TRBV29-1 and TRBJ1-6, with 9 bases lining up with TRBD1. Germline assignment: CDR1 SQVTM and CDR2 ANQGSEA. The CDR3 runs to 14 residues. Trimming took 2 bases from V and 8 from J; bases not matched to a gene: 4. The CDR3 loop is CSVETGGSDSPLHF. Here the CDR3 DNA reads TGCAGCGTTGAAACAGGGGGCTCTGATTCACCCCTCCACTTT.

The sample holds a few counts of this clonotype. The V gene is TRBV19, the J gene TRBJ1-5; no definite D call. CDR1 LNHDA and CDR2 SQIVND come from the germline V gene (reference sequence). The ends were cut back, 5 bases at V and 0 bases at J, with 14 bases in the middle. This CDR3 contains 16 residues. DNA of the CDR3: TGTGCCAGTAGTCGTGCTATCGGGAATAGCAATCAGCCCCAGCATTTT. Translated, it gives CASSRAIGNSNQPQHF.

This clonotype was observed many times. The V and J genes are TRBV2 and TRBJ2-7; weak D call: TRBD1 (5 bases). Germline V gene lookup returns CDR1 SNHLY and CDR2 FYNNEI. V lost 7 bases to trimming and J lost 1 base, with 23 bases between them. CDR3 length: 17 amino acids. The CDR3 loop is CASKGEIDSPPSYEQYF. DNA of the CDR3: TGTGCCAGCAAGGGCGAGATCGACAGCCCACCATCCTACGAGCAGTACTTC.

This clonotype was counted a single time. This chain uses TRBV7-9 with TRBJ1-5; D may be TRBD1 (5 bases). Trimming shortened V by 5 bases and J by 5 bases, and 16 bases separated the two germline ends. The germline gives CDR1 SEHNR, CDR2 FQNEAQ (reference sequence). CDR3 length: 15 amino acids. CDR3 residues: CASSPRGLGDQPQHF. CDR3 sequence (DNA): TGTGCCAGCAGCCCGCGAGGCCTGGGGGATCAGCCCCAGCATTTT.

The chain uses TRBV29-1 and TRBJ1-4, with 7 nucleotides matching TRBD1. The CDR3 sequence is 13 residues long. Unmatched junction bases numbered 3, after V lost 5 bases and J lost 3 bases. Germline CDR1 is SQVTM and CDR2 is ANQGSEA. DNA for the CDR3: TGCAGCGTTTCAGGGGGAGCTAATGAAAAACTGTTTTTT. Protein: CSVSGGANEKLFF.

This clonotype came up once. The chain has TRBV29-1 and TRBJ1-1; tentative D call: TRBD1 (6 bases). Trimming shortened V by 8 bases and J by 0 bases, and 10 bases separated the two germline ends. Germline V CDR1 and CDR2: SQVTM, ANQGSEA. CDR3 length equals 12 residues. The CDR3 DNA reads as TGCAGCCGCGACAGGCTGAACACTGAAGCTTTCTTT. This codes for CSRDRLNTEAFF.

This clonotype turned up a few times. The rearrangement joins TRBV5-1 to TRBJ1-1; a possible D gene is TRBD1 (5 bases). Per germline, CDR1 SGHRS and CDR2 YFSETQ. Trimming pared 2 bases from V and 0 bases from J, leaving 11 bases between. This CDR3 spans 15 amino acids. The CDR3 loop reads CASSFYSTVNTEAFF. CDR3 nucleotides: TGCGCCAGCAGCTTCTACTCGACAGTGAACACTGAAGCTTTCTTT.

The count of this clonotype is one. The genes are TRBV7-8 and TRBJ1-6; D call uncertain. The length of the CDR3 is 13 residues. Germline CDR1 is SGHVS and CDR2 is FQNEAQ. The germline V and J ends were trimmed by 11 bases and 6 bases, with 14 bases remaining between them. The CDR3 sequence is CAWSTGVNSPLHF. The CDR3 DNA follows: TGTGCCTGGTCGACTGGGGTTAATTCACCCCTCCACTTT.

This clonotype was detected many times. This chain connects TRBV7-6 to TRBJ2-5; 11 bases map to TRBD1. CDR1 is SGHVS, CDR2 FNYEAQ, per germline. The CDR3 has 16 residues. V lost 5 bases, J lost 5 bases, and 10 bases stayed unmatched. The CDR3 DNA reads as TGTGCCAGCAGCCAGGGACAGGGGGGTGGTGGTGAGACCCAGTACTTC. Protein sequence: CASSQGQGGGGETQYF.

This clonotype was detected a few times. The rearrangement joins TRBV10-3 to TRBJ1-5; TRBD1 agrees at 11 bases. This CDR3 is 18 amino acids long. V lost 4 bases, J lost 2 bases, and 10 bases stayed unmatched. Germline V CDR1 and CDR2: ENHRY, SYGVKD. The CDR3 nucleotides are TGTGCCATCAGTGCGCCGGACAGGGGGCGCGGTGGCAATCAGCCCCAGCATTTT. It codes for CAISAPDRGRGGNQPQHF.

This clonotype has a handful of counts. The chain has TRBV20-1 and TRBJ2-5; unclear D gene. With 0 bases removed from V and 2 bases from J, the gap between germline ends came to 13 bases. The CDR3 runs to 15 residues. CDR1 and CDR2 from the germline V gene are DFQATT and SNEGSKA (reference sequence). The CDR3 sequence: CSARDSRALQETQYF. The CDR3 DNA reads TGCAGTGCTAGAGATAGCCGGGCCCTACAAGAGACCCAGTACTTC.

The chain links TRBV29-1 to TRBJ1-3; D is possibly TRBD1 (5 bases). Trimming shortened V by 4 bases and J by 4 bases, and 14 bases separated the two germline ends. The CDR3 has 14 residues. Germline V gene lookup returns CDR1 SQVTM and CDR2 ANQGSEA. Written as DNA, the CDR3 is TGCAGCGTTGCCGGACATTTTCAAGGAAACACCATATATTTT. As protein: CSVAGHFQGNTIYF.

The DNA for the CDR3 is TGTGCCAGCAGCCACCGGACAGGGGTCAATTCACCCCTCCACTTT. Translated: CASSHRTGVNSPLHF. This chain uses TRBV7-9 with TRBJ1-6; TRBD1 matches at 9 bases. Trimming removed 5 bases from V and 7 bases from J; junction bases left unmatched: 6. The CDR3 runs 15 residues. Germline-derived CDR1 and CDR2 are SEHNR and FQNEAQ (reference sequence).

This rearrangement joins TRBV25-1 to TRBJ1-1; D is unresolved. The germline V and J ends were trimmed by 8 bases and 1 base, with 14 bases remaining between them. Germline loops: CDR1 MGHDK, CDR2 SYGVNS. The CDR3 extends over 14 amino acids. CDR3 bases: TGTGCCAGCTCACCACTCCGGGCGAACACTGAAGCTTTCTTT. It is translated as CASSPLRANTEAFF.

Concerning this clonotype itself: The junction and the germline gene differ at one end; a read error may be behind it. The chain carries TRBV10-3 and TRBJ2-2; D remains ambiguous. This CDR3 is built from 13 residues. Per germline, CDR1 ENHRY and CDR2 SYGVKD. The CDR3 DNA reads TGTGCCAGCAGTATGTCGAACACCGGGGAGCTGTTTTTT. Translation gives CASSMSNTGELFF.